Listed below are T cell receptor beta chains from one sample, sequenced in a study of regulatory and conventional T cells in RAG deficiency. Method: immunoSEQ multiplex PCR; TCRdb's copy keeps in-frame clones and lacks some. Of 7,000 to 9,500 clones in the sample, around 94% were seen once. Material for sequencing was CD4+ effector T cells sorted from blood. The receptor source for this set is a human donor with RAG deficiency presenting as severe combined immunodeficiency. Both conserved end residues are part of each CDR3. D genes are given only for firm matches. Size tells how often a clone was seen (once, few, many) or the class of an expanded clone, and some rows leave it out.

V gene	D gene	J gene	clone size	CDR3 DNA	CDR3 protein
TRBV6-6	TRBD1	TRBJ2-7	-	TGTGCCAGCAGTTCCCGACAGGGCCCCTACGAGCAGTACTTC	CASSSRQGPYEQYF
TRBV2	-	TRBJ2-5	-	TGTGCCAGCAGTGGGAGAGAGACCCAGTACTTC	CASSGRETQYF
TRBV9	-	TRBJ2-1	-	TGTGCCAGCAGCGTAGCGTCCAGGTACAATGAGCAGTTCTTC	CASSVASRYNEQFF
TRBV18	-	TRBJ1-2	-	TGTGCCAGCTCACCAGAAGGACGGCCTAACTATGGCTACACCTTC	CASSPEGRPNYGYTF
TRBV4-2	TRBD2	TRBJ2-2	-	TGTGCCAGCAGCATAGATCGGGGGGTTGGTACCGGGGAGCTGTTTTTT	CASSIDRGVGTGELFF
TRBV7-2	-	TRBJ2-7	-	TGTGCCAGCAGCCTACGGTTCTCCTACGAGCAGTACTTC	CASSLRFSYEQYF
TRBV7-2	-	TRBJ2-7	-	TGTGCCAGCAGCCGGGACACCACCTCCTACGAGCAGTACTTC	CASSRDTTSYEQYF
TRBV19	-	TRBJ2-2	-	TGTGCCAGTAGTATGAGGGGGGCACCCGGGGAGCTGTTTTTT	CASSMRGAPGELFF
TRBV18	-	TRBJ2-2	-	TGTGCCAGCTCACGCCAGGAATTCACCGGGGAGCTGTTTTTT	CASSRQEFTGELFF
TRBV28	-	TRBJ2-5	-	TGTGCCAGCAGTTTAGCGGGACGGGAAGAGACCCAGTACTTC	CASSLAGREETQYF
TRBV9	TRBD1	TRBJ2-5	-	TGTGCCAGCAGCGTAGGGGGGACAGGGTACCAAGAGACCCAGTACTTC	CASSVGGTGYQETQYF
TRBV10-1	-	TRBJ2-1	-	TGCGCCAGCAGTGAGTACAGGGGAGGGGATGAGCAGTTCTTC	CASSEYRGGDEQFF
TRBV7-2	-	TRBJ2-5	-	TGTGCCAGCAGCTCCCGGGGGTGGGAGACCCAGTACTTC	CASSSRGWETQYF
TRBV28	-	TRBJ2-1	-	TGTGCCAGCACATACAGTGTTTACAATGAGCAGTTCTTC	CASTYSVYNEQFF
TRBV28	TRBD1	TRBJ1-2	-	TGTGCCAGCAGTCCGATCGGACAGGGGCTTTACTATGGCTACACCTTC	CASSPIGQGLYYGYTF
TRBV7-2	-	TRBJ1-1	-	TGTGCCAGCAGCTTAGCGCCGGGCCTCCTGAACACTGAAGCTTTCTTT	CASSLAPGLLNTEAFF
TRBV29-1	TRBD2	TRBJ2-1	few	TGCAGCGTTGAATCGGGAGGAGAGCAGTTCTTC	CSVESGGEQFF
TRBV2	-	TRBJ2-7	few	TGTGCCAGGGGGCAGGGAGGCTCCTACGAGCAGTACTTC	CARGQGGSYEQYF
TRBV16	-	TRBJ2-7	-	TGTGCCAGCAGTCTACCTCGACCGGACCTACACTACGAGCAGTACTTC	CASSLPRPDLHYEQYF
TRBV19	-	TRBJ1-5	-	TGTGCCAGTAGTATAGTCTCCAGGTATCAGCCCCAGCATTTT	CASSIVSRYQPQHF
TRBV5-4	-	TRBJ2-2	-	TGTGCCAGCAGCTTGAGGGTGAACACCGGGGAGCTGTTTTTT	CASSLRVNTGELFF
TRBV9	TRBD1	TRBJ2-3	-	TGTGCCAGCAGCGTAGGACAGGGGGCGCGAGATACGCAGTATTTT	CASSVGQGARDTQYF
TRBV28	TRBD1	TRBJ2-4	-	TGTGCCAGCAGCGTCCCGGGACAGGGGATAGACATTCAGTACTTC	CASSVPGQGIDIQYF
TRBV4-2	-	TRBJ2-7	-	TGTGCCAGCAGCCAAGAAGGGGTCTACGAGCAGTACTTC	CASSQEGVYEQYF